This T cell receptor (beta chain) is from a study of cytomegalovirus exposure and HLA in healthy donors. This clone was counted only a few times. Its specificity is not known. There are 16 residues in the CDR3. Trimming pared 2 bases from V and 0 bases from J, leaving 12 bases between. Germline V gives CDR1 SGHTA, CDR2 FQGNSA. Vbeta (60) and Jbeta (13) primers were used in the PCR. TCRdb keeps only in-frame clones here, not all; method: immunoSEQ multiplex PCR. The sample lists about 87,000 clones; less than 10% were seen once. Study-level results: Presence/absence analysis assumed near-uniform sequencing depth across donors.

This chain uses TRBV7-2 with TRBJ2-3; perhaps TRBD2 as D (6 bases). This clonotype was sampled from a man between 50 and 59 years old in good health and CMV-seronegative. Sequencing input: PBMCs. The CDR3 DNA reads as TGTGCCAGCAGCTTACTCGGCGGGACTAGCACAGATACGCAGTATTTT. As protein: CASSLLGGTSTDTQYF.